The T cell receptor beta chain under discussion was sequenced for a study of T cells after yellow fever vaccination. The study's findings and limits: The secondary T-cell response peaked on day 5, not day 15, but was weaker.

Turning to this clonotype: Its specificity is not known.

TCR cDNA, made by 5'RACE template switching, carried an added universal primer site and UMIs. From the 5' RACE reads, TCRdb called clonotypes with MiXCR, one entry per CDR3 protein. Of about 580,000 distinct CDR3 sequences listed, around a sixth are singletons. The sample consisted of PBMCs, taken around 5 days after the first yellow fever vaccination. The clonotype originates from a man aged 18 to 30 who received the YFV17D yellow fever vaccine.

The CDR3 DNA is TGTGCCAGCAGCTATAGCGGAAGAGGAGATACGCAGTATTTT. It translates to CASSYSGRGDTQYF. The chain combines TRBV7-6 with TRBJ2-3; D might be TRBD2 (6 bases). Germline V gene data show CDR1 as SGHVS and CDR2 as FNYEAQ. CDR3 length equals 14 residues. V dropped 4 bases and J dropped 5 bases, with 13 bases sitting between them.